Following are 3 T cell receptor beta chains from one sample sequenced in a study of blood T cells in healthy people across ages. It was with a sample-barcoded 5' primer and a J-beta primer mix that a second PCR of roughly 7 to 12 cycles was run. Via MiXCR, TCRdb re-called the 5' RACE reads, giving one row per CDR3 protein. The data hold some 640,000 distinct CDR3 sequences, with approximately 30% observed a single time. What was sequenced was blood. The receptor set was obtained from an elderly woman in good health.

This clonotype has more than one count but fewer than ten. The J gene is TRBJ2-3, the V gene TRBV14, with 12 bases lining up with TRBD2. The V and J ends lost 4 bases and 2 bases, in that order; junction bases with no gene match: 7. Per germline, CDR1 SGHDN and CDR2 FVKESK. CDR3 length equals 17 residues. The CDR3 nucleotides are TGTGCCAGCAGCCTCTGGACTAGCGGGGCGCCCACAGATACGCAGTATTTT. Its protein is CASSLWTSGAPTDTQYF.

As concerns this clonotype: One end of the junction fails to match germline, which may point to a read error. The chain recombines TRBV19 with TRBJ2-7, with D perhaps TRBD1 or TRBD2 (6 bases each). CDR1 LNHDA and CDR2 SQIVND come from the germline V gene (reference sequence). This CDR3 has 15 residues. CDR3 sequence reads: CANSIISGGGYEQYF. The CDR3 DNA follows: TGTGCCAATAGTATCATTAGCGGAGGGGGCTACGAGCAGTACTTC.

This clonotype has only a few counts. This sequence joins TRBV5-6 and TRBJ1-3, with a possible D match to TRBD1 (6 bases). The ends were cut back, 1 base at V and 11 bases at J, with 16 bases in the middle. The CDR3 spans 14 residues. The germline V gene has CDR1 SGHDT and CDR2 YYEEEE. CDR3 DNA: TGTGCCAGCAGCTTGTCGGGACAAGCAATCGCCATATATTTT. It is translated as CASSLSGQAIAIYF.